This entry is about one T cell receptor beta chain. Its antigen is not identified. The record originates from a study of cytomegalovirus exposure and HLA in healthy donors. Study-level points and caveats: An observed cluster of highly shared sequence variants was recorded as a likely sequencing artifact.

The PCR had 60 Vbeta and 13 Jbeta primers. Generated by immunoSEQ multiplex PCR, the TCRdb table keeps only in-frame clones and is missing some. The sample holds around 90,000 clones; about 68% are singletons and the top ten take roughly 2%. This CDR3 has 15 residues. The germline V gene has CDR1 SGHTA and CDR2 FQGTGA. The V gene end was trimmed by 2 bases and the J gene end by 2 bases; junction bases not matched to a gene: 2. The chain joins TRBV7-3 to TRBJ2-1; 8 positions match TRBD2. This sequence was found in a human donor in good health. Source material: PBMCs. In DNA form, the CDR3 reads TGTGCCAGCAGCTTATACGGGGGGGCCTACAATGAGCAGTTCTTC. Its translation is CASSLYGGAYNEQFF.